This T cell receptor beta chain was profiled in a study of T cells expressing NK-cell markers (dated by TCRdb to the early 2020s). As for the study more broadly: Three sorted T-cell subsets (CD3+CD56+NKG2C+, CD3+CD56+NKG2C- and CD3+CD56-NKG2C+) from fewer than 10 donors had their TCR beta-chain repertoires profiled. Randomly selected healthy volunteers, three men and five women, were used as the eight sequenced donors. Sequencing of the libraries produced 2 x 150 bp reads on Illumina HiSeq 2000/2500, MiSeq or NextSeq. Among the eight sequenced donors, seven were HCMV-seropositive and one was HCMV-seronegative.

TCRdb shows the sequencer as Illumina HiSeq 2000. The TCR beta cDNA libraries were made using 5'RACE template switching, a step that added both a universal primer site and unique molecular identifiers. cDNA synthesis was primed from the TCR beta constant segment, followed by two successive PCR amplification steps. Turning to the authors' computational methods: MIGEC was used to demultiplex reads and group reads by UMI, and MiTCR was used to assemble and quantify clonotypes. To remove erroneous sequences, TCR cDNA sequences were retained only when supported by two or more reads. Downstream repertoire analysis used the tcR package, and clonotypes were matched across fractions by CDR3 nucleotide sequence plus V segment. VDJmatch was used to annotate antigen specificity against VDJdb, with one amino acid substitution allowed in CDR3. Following TCRdb reprocessing, every CDR3 protein sequence forms one entry, and DNA is not provided. The V and J calls shown here were made by TCRdb, not taken from the authors' results. The sample's records list about 3,200 distinct CDR3 sequences. In total, the top ten clones hold more than 25% of the sample.

In the case of this clonotype: It lacks a known antigen.

To determine HCMV serostatus, a commercial ELISA kit was used to detect HCMV-specific IgG in serum. Ficoll density gradient centrifugation was used to isolate peripheral blood mononuclear cells from blood. Here is what the overall study found, with its caveats: In over 5 donors, the dominant CD3+CD56+NKG2C+ clonotypes were among the top 10 CD8+ clonotypes and accounted for roughly 1.0-8% of CD8+ T cells. Whether the expanded NKG2C-expressing T cell clones were specific for HCMV antigens was left unclear. Those dominant clonotypes were again the most abundant among CD3+CD56-NKG2C+ cells in a handful of donors, at roughly 28.3-65%.

The CDR3 goes from the cysteine to the phenylalanine over 15 residues. The entry carries no DNA sequence. CDR1 and CDR2 are read off the germline V gene (reference sequence) as DFQATT and SNEGSKA. The chain links TRBV20-1 with TRBJ1-1; lacking DNA, the TRBD1 call made by TCRdb goes unchecked. The sequence derives from a woman aged 18-30 years in good health. Donor details come from another sample of the same person, matched by shared clones. The sample consisted of blood T cells: a sorted CD56 or NKG2C T cell subset, CD4+ or CD8+ T cells, or bulk PBMC T cells (not recorded which). The CDR3 protein: CSARVPERDASEAFF.